This passage covers 31 T cell receptor beta chains from one sample sequenced in a study of T-cell reconstitution after alpha-beta-depleted transplantation in children. Preparation of the TCRbeta library involved a method that used unique molecular identifiers. TCRdb redid the calling of the PCR reads with MiXCR, one entry per CDR3 protein. The data contain almost 500,000 distinct CDR3 sequences, about 12% of them singletons. The sequencing here drew on PBMCs from the stem cell graft donor, taken from the stem cell graft. The receptors were gathered from a human donor who donated a stem cell graft to a child with combined immunodeficiency.

This clonotype has a handful of counts. The chain uses TRBV20-1 and TRBJ2-1; TRBD2 aligns across 7 bases. The CDR3 runs to 15 residues. J was trimmed by 9 bases and V by 5 bases; bases with no gene match: 16. Germline CDR1 DFQATT, CDR2 SNEGSKA (reference sequence). CDR3 sequence: CSALALAPEWGEQFF. CDR3 nucleotide sequence: TGCAGTGCTCTCGCACTAGCGCCGGAGTGGGGTGAGCAGTTCTTC.

This clonotype was observed at least ten times. The V gene is TRBV6-1, the J gene TRBJ2-1; the match to TRBD2 covers 11 bases. The junction had 9 bases not matched to a gene; V was cut back by 6 bases and J by 8 bases. Looked up from germline, CDR1 is MNHNS and CDR2 is SASEGT. The CDR3 runs to 15 residues. The CDR3 sequence: CASSRLAGGRYEQFF. In DNA, the CDR3 is TGTGCCAGCAGCCGTCTAGCGGGAGGTCGCTATGAGCAGTTCTTC.

This clonotype appeared a few times. This rearrangement joins TRBV25-1 to TRBJ1-1; the D gene is possibly TRBD1 (5 bases). CDR1 and CDR2 from the germline V gene are MGHDK and SYGVNS. Trimming took off 6 bases at V and 4 bases at J, with 15 bases between the two ends. This CDR3 has 14 residues. CDR3 loop: CASRLTGGRTEAFF. The CDR3 DNA reads as TGTGCCAGCAGGCTTACCGGGGGTCGCACTGAAGCTTTCTTT.

This clonotype has at least ten counts. This sequence joins TRBV29-1 and TRBJ2-2; 10 positions agree with TRBD2. There are 15 residues in the CDR3. Losses at the gene ends were 4 bases for V and 3 bases for J; bases not matched to a gene: 5. CDR1 is SQVTM and CDR2 is ANQGSEA in the germline V gene. For the CDR3, the DNA is TGCAGCGTTGTGAAGCGGGGGGGCGACACCGGGGAGCTGTTTTTT. Translating gives CSVVKRGGDTGELFF.

This clonotype occurred a few times. The chain is built from TRBV4-1 and TRBJ2-3; weak D call: TRBD2 (6 bases). The CDR3 runs 15 residues. Per germline, CDR1 MGHRA and CDR2 YSYEKL. The V end was cut by 0 bases, the J end by 5 bases, with 12 bases between. The CDR3 is CASSQERTKVDTQYF. The CDR3, as DNA: TGCGCCAGCAGCCAAGAGAGGACTAAGGTAGATACGCAGTATTTT.

The J gene is TRBJ1-1, the V gene TRBV6-1; D is possibly TRBD1 (6 bases). The CDR3 is 16 amino acids. Deletions cut 2 bases from V and 1 base from J, with 14 bases between. CDR1 is MNHNS and CDR2 is SASEGT in the germline V gene. CDR3 sequence: CASSEIGGRGNTEAFF. In nucleotides, the CDR3 is TGTGCCAGCAGTGAAATAGGGGGAAGAGGGAACACTGAAGCTTTCTTT.

About this clonotype: This could be a read error, since a much larger clone is one nucleotide away. This chain links TRBV6-1 with TRBJ2-5; no reliable D call. The CDR3 is made up of 15 amino acids. CDR1 is MNHNS and CDR2 is SASEGT in the germline V gene. In DNA, the CDR3 is TGTGCCGGCAGTCTCTATGTTGCGGATCAAGAGACCCAGTACTTC. This gives the protein CAGSLYVADQETQYF.

V is TRBV5-1 and J is TRBJ2-1, with TRBD2 identical over 9 bases. The CDR3 is 17 residues long. The V and J ends lost 3 bases and 7 bases, in that order; junction bases with no gene match: 14. The V gene's germline CDR1 is SGHRS and CDR2 YFSETQ. CDR3: CASSSMMGGRALNEQFF. Here the CDR3 DNA reads TGCGCCAGCAGCTCCATGATGGGCGGGAGGGCCCTAAATGAGCAGTTCTTC.

This chain joins TRBV20-1 and TRBJ2-7; D assignment may be TRBD1 or TRBD2 (5 bases each). The CDR3 is made up of 12 amino acids. The germline CDR1 and CDR2 sequences are DFQATT and SNEGSKA (reference sequence). As DNA, the CDR3 is TGCAGGGGAACGGGACGGAATTACGAGCAGTACTTC. Residues: CRGTGRNYEQYF.

The CDR3 DNA is TGCGCCAGCAGCTTGGCCCCGGGTGATTTTTCTGAAGCTTTCTTT. It codes for CASSLAPGDFSEAFF. The rearrangement joins TRBV5-1 to TRBJ1-1; D is ambiguous. V was cut by 0 bases and J by 6 bases, with 15 bases left in between. CDR3 length equals 15 residues. In germline, CDR1 is SGHRS, CDR2 YFSETQ.

At least ten counts were recorded for this clonotype. This rearrangement joins TRBV24-1 to TRBJ2-2, with D uncertain. The V end lost 0 bases, the J end lost 3 bases, and 10 bases lay between the germline ends. The CDR3 consists of 16 residues. CDR1 and CDR2 (germline): KGHDR, SFDVKD. CDR3 amino acids: CATSDLGTDDTGELFF. The CDR3 DNA follows: TGTGCCACCAGTGATTTGGGCACGGATGACACCGGGGAGCTGTTTTTT.

The chain has TRBV12-3 or TRBV12-4 and TRBJ1-1; a possible D gene is TRBD1 (6 bases). The CDR3 is made up of 15 amino acids. Trimming removed 6 bases at V and 3 bases at J, with 17 bases between. CDR3 bases: TGTGCCAGCAGACGGAGGGGGTTTGAATACACTGAAGCTTTCTTT. This gives the protein CASRRRGFEYTEAFF.

Comment on this clonotype: A much larger clone sits a single nucleotide away, making a read error possible. The V gene is TRBV7-6, the J gene TRBJ2-2; no clear D gene. The ends were cut back, 5 bases at V and 0 bases at J, with 4 bases in the middle. The CDR3 spans 13 residues. CDR1 is SGHVS and CDR2 is FNYEAQ in the germline V gene. CDR3 bases: TGTGCCAGCAGCACCCCGAACACCGGGGAGCTGTTTTTT. Its translation: CASSTPNTGELFF.

This clonotype has at least ten counts. The chain couples TRBV10-1 to TRBJ2-5; TRBD2 aligns across 12 bases. CDR3 length equals 17 residues. From germline, CDR1 is WNHNN and CDR2 SYGVQD (reference sequence). V lost 2 bases and J lost 1; bases outside the gene matches: 5. The CDR3 DNA reads as TGCGCCAGCAGTGAGGCTAGCGGGAGGGCCCTCCAAGAGACCCAGTACTTC. Translation gives CASSEASGRALQETQYF.

This clonotype has a handful of counts. This sequence joins TRBV7-2 and TRBJ2-3, with D maybe TRBD2 (5 bases). The CDR3 is 14 residues long. V gave up 0 bases and J gave up 7 bases, with 11 bases separating them. In germline, CDR1 is SGHTA, CDR2 FQGNSA. The CDR3 sequence: CASSLAPRGNTQYF. The CDR3 nucleotides read TGTGCCAGCAGCTTAGCCCCCCGGGGAAATACGCAGTATTTT.

This clonotype was detected many times. V usage is TRBV7-6 and J usage is TRBJ1-1, with D possibly being TRBD1 (6 bases). Germline V gene sequence: CDR1 SGHVS, CDR2 FNYEAQ. V shed 1 base and J shed 1 base, with 10 bases lying between them. There are 15 residues in the CDR3. CDR3 DNA: TGTGCCAGCAGCTTAGAGGGACAAGAGAACACTGAAGCTTTCTTT. This encodes CASSLEGQENTEAFF.

This clonotype was recorded a few times. The rearrangement joins TRBV7-2 to TRBJ2-1; 8 bases are a match to TRBD2. The ends lost 1 base at V and 8 bases at J; junction bases unmatched: 7. This CDR3 has 15 amino acids. Germline V lookup: CDR1 SGHTA, CDR2 FQGNSA. The CDR3 here is CASSLVPAGRDEQFF. The CDR3 DNA follows: TGTGCCAGCAGCTTAGTCCCTGCCGGGAGGGATGAGCAGTTCTTC.

V usage is TRBV27 and J usage is TRBJ1-4, with no clear D. Germline V CDR1 and CDR2: MNHEY, SMNVEV (reference sequence). The CDR3 is 14 residues long. V dropped 5 bases and J dropped 0 bases, with 7 bases sitting between them. Here the CDR3 reads CASSRDATNEKLFF. CDR3 bases: TGTGCCAGCAGTCGTGATGCAACTAATGAAAAACTGTTTTTT.

There are many counts of this clonotype. The chain combines TRBV24-1 with TRBJ2-2, with TRBD2 matching over 7 bases. Per the germline V gene, CDR1 is KGHDR and CDR2 is SFDVKD. The CDR3 totals 17 residues. J was trimmed by 5 bases and V by 4 bases; bases with no gene match: 12. CDR3 nucleotides: TGTGCCACCAGTGACTTTATCGAACCGGGGGGTACCGGGGAGCTGTTTTTT. Translated: CATSDFIEPGGTGELFF.

V usage is TRBV29-1 and J usage is TRBJ1-2, with TRBD1 matching 8 bases. V shed 4 bases and J 8 bases; nucleotides not matched to a gene: 9. CDR3 size: 13 residues. Germline values: CDR1 SQVTM, CDR2 ANQGSEA. The DNA of the CDR3 is TGCAGCGTTGGCAGGGGGCGCTTGGGCGGCTACACCTTC. Translating it yields CSVGRGRLGGYTF. Using reference TRBV29-1 and TRBJ1-2 for the parts outside the CDR3, the full variable domain is SAVISQKPSRDICQRGTSLTIQCQVDSQVTMMFWYRQQPGQSLTLIATANQGSEATYESGFVIDKFPISRPNLTFSTLTVSNMSPEDSSIYLCSVGRGRLGGYTFGSGTRLTVV.

This clonotype was found once. This chain joins TRBV5-1 and TRBJ2-3; 7 nucleotides align to TRBD2. Germline CDR1 and CDR2: SGHRS and YFSETQ. V lost 6 bases to trimming and J lost 1 base; unmatched junction nucleotides: 5. CDR3 length: 14 amino acids. CDR3: CASIPTSGTDTQYF. Here the CDR3 DNA reads TGCGCCAGCATCCCTACTAGCGGCACAGATACGCAGTATTTT.

This clonotype showed up many times. The V call is TRBV6-1, the J call TRBJ2-2; 8 bases fit TRBD2. Germline CDR1 reads MNHNS; CDR2 reads SASEGT. The trim removed 6 bases at V and 0 bases at J, leaving 3 bases unmatched. CDR3 length equals 15 residues. CDR3 in DNA: TGTGCCAGCAGCGAGCGGGGGCCGAACACCGGGGAGCTGTTTTTT. Its protein product is CASSERGPNTGELFF.

Notes on this clonotype: At one of its ends the junction is not consistent with the germline gene, which may arise from a read error. V and J are TRBV30 and TRBJ2-2; D is possibly TRBD2 (6 bases). From germline, CDR1 is GTSNPN and CDR2 SVGIG (reference sequence). The CDR3 consists of 16 residues. The CDR3 is CARSRAGTGATGELFF. In DNA form, the CDR3 reads TGTGCCCGGAGTAGGGCCGGGACGGGAGCCACCGGGGAGCTGTTTTTT.

The sample holds many counts of this clonotype. The V gene is TRBV12-3 or TRBV12-4, the J gene TRBJ1-4; maybe TRBD1 (5 bases). Trimming removed 6 bases at V and 6 bases at J, with 8 bases between. The CDR3 length is 12 residues. CDR3 nucleotides: TGTGCCAGCAGAGAGGGGTATGAAAAACTGTTTTTT. It is translated as CASREGYEKLFF.

This clonotype was recorded a few times. This rearrangement joins TRBV9 to TRBJ1-3; D gene uncertain. The CDR3 is made up of 16 amino acids. CDR1 and CDR2 (germline): SGDLS, YYNGEE. Deletions cut 0 bases from V and 2 bases from J, with 12 bases between. The CDR3 coding sequence is TGTGCCAGCAGCGTAGCGGCGGCGGCAGCTGGAAACACCATATATTTT. Protein: CASSVAAAAAGNTIYF.

This clonotype has a count of ten or more. J is TRBJ2-7 and V is TRBV24-1, with 10 bases lining up with TRBD1. V shed 9 bases, J shed 3 bases, and the junction held 7 bases outside the gene matches. Germline V lookup: CDR1 KGHDR, CDR2 SFDVKD. This CDR3 contains 14 residues. The CDR3 DNA sequence: TGTGCCACCGCGGACAGGGGGAAAGGCTACGAGCAGTACTTC. The encoded protein is CATADRGKGYEQYF.

The V gene is TRBV24-1, the J gene TRBJ2-7; D is undetermined. The germline V gene encodes CDR1 KGHDR and CDR2 SFDVKD. Between the trimmed V and J ends, which lost 2 bases and 0 bases, there was a span of 13 bases. The CDR3 length is 16 residues. CDR3 DNA: TGTGCCACCAGTGATTCGCCGGGCCTCAGCTCCTACGAGCAGTACTTC. Translated: CATSDSPGLSSYEQYF.

This clonotype was seen only a few times. The V gene is TRBV11-2, the J gene TRBJ2-1; unclear D gene. The ends were cut back, 0 bases at V and 13 bases at J, with 7 bases in the middle. The CDR3 sequence is 11 residues long. CDR1 is SGHAT, CDR2 FQNNGV, per germline. CDR3 DNA: TGTGCCAGCAGCTTAGACGCAAACCAGTTCTTC. This codes for CASSLDANQFF.

This chain uses TRBV6-2 or TRBV6-3 with TRBJ2-2; TRBD1 aligns across 9 bases. The CDR3 is 18 residues long. Per germline, CDR1 MNHEY and CDR2 SVGEGT. Trimming at V came to 5 bases and at J to 6 bases, leaving 16 bases not matched to a gene. This CDR3 reads CASSNLNRQGVAPGELFF. DNA for the CDR3: TGTGCCAGCAGTAACCTGAACCGACAGGGGGTGGCACCCGGGGAGCTGTTTTTT.

This clonotype was observed many times. The chain employs TRBV12-3 or TRBV12-4 and TRBJ2-3, with a tentative D call TRBD1 (6 bases). V lost 4 bases to trimming and J lost 0 bases, with 11 bases between them. The CDR3 extends over 15 amino acids. For the CDR3, the DNA is TGTGCCAGCAGTTCGGACAGAACTAGCACAGATACGCAGTATTTT. As protein: CASSSDRTSTDTQYF.

This clonotype was counted ten times or more. The V gene is TRBV4-2, the J gene TRBJ2-1; D possibly corresponds to TRBD1 (5 bases). This CDR3 region has 15 residues. Between the trimmed V and J ends, which lost 4 bases and 5 bases, there was a span of 15 bases. Per the germline V gene, CDR1 is LGHNA and CDR2 is YNFKEQ. The CDR3: CASSPLGVFHNEQFF. In DNA form, the CDR3 reads TGTGCCAGCAGCCCGTTAGGGGTCTTTCACAATGAGCAGTTCTTC.